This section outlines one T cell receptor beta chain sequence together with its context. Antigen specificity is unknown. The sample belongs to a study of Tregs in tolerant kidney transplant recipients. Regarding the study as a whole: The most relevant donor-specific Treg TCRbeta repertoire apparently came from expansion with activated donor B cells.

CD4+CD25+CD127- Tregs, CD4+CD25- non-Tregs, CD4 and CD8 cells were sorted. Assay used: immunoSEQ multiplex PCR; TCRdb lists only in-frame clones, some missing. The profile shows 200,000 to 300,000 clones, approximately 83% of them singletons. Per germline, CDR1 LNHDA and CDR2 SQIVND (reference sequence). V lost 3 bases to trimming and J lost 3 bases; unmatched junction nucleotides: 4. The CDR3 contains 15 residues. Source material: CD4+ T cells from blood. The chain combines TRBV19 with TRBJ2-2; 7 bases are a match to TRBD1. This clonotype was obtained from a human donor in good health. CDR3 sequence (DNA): TGTGCCAGTAGTATTCACAGGGGATACACCGGGGAGCTGTTTTTT. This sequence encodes CASSIHRGYTGELFF.